Listed below are T cell receptor beta chains from one sample, sequenced in a study of shared clonotypes between healthy human individuals. Using immunoSEQ multiplex PCR, the repertoire was profiled, and TCRdb retains in-frame clones only, with some absent. The sample yields about 2.2 million clones, 93% seen once. The sample comprised naive CD8+ T cells from PBMCs. Receptors originate from a man aged 18 to 30 in good health. Some clones in this sample may be carry-over from other donors' samples. Each CDR3 is given with its conserved first and last residue. Each record gives: D gene, clone size, V gene, J gene, CDR3 DNA, CDR3 protein. D genes are given only for firm matches. A clone size is listed for some rows: how often the clone was seen (once, few, many), or a class if it is expanded.

NA	NA	TRBV9	TRBJ2-7	TGTGCCAGCAGCGTCGAGCCATCTCCCTCTGAGCAGTACTTC	CASSVEPSPSEQYF
TRBD2	NA	TRBV5-1	TRBJ2-2	TGCGCCAGCAGCCCCAAACTAGCGGGAGTTTTTACCGGGGAGCTGTTTTTT	CASSPKLAGVFTGELFF
TRBD1	NA	TRBV29-1	TRBJ1-2	TGCAGCGTGCAGGGGGCTAACTATGGCTACACCTTC	CSVQGANYGYTF
NA	NA	TRBV6-5	TRBJ2-6	TGTGCCAGCAGTTCAGAGCACTCTGGGGCCAACGTCCTGACTTTC	CASSSEHSGANVLTF
TRBD2	NA	TRBV29-1	TRBJ2-3	TGCAGCGGTCTGAGAAGATATAGCGGGAGTAGGGCAGATACGCAGTATTTT	CSGLRRYSGSRADTQYF
NA	NA	TRBV11-2	TRBJ2-7	TGTGCCAGCAGCTATGGGACGGATTACTACGAGCAGTACTTC	CASSYGTDYYEQYF
NA	NA	TRBV2	TRBJ2-7	TGTGCCAGCCGTGTCGTCGGGTTACCCTACGAGCAGTACTTC	CASRVVGLPYEQYF
TRBD1	NA	TRBV19	TRBJ2-1	TGTGCCTCAACAACCGGGACAGGGGTACTCTCCTACAATGAGCAGTTCTTC	CASTTGTGVLSYNEQFF
TRBD1	NA	TRBV7-7	TRBJ2-7	TGTGCCAGCAGCACACGGACAGGGTCAAACTACGAGCAGTACTTC	CASSTRTGSNYEQYF
TRBD2	NA	TRBV27	TRBJ2-1	TGTGCCAGCAGTTCTTTGCGGGAGTTGTCCTACAATGAGCAGTTCTTC	CASSSLRELSYNEQFF
NA	NA	TRBV6-1	TRBJ2-7	TGTGCCAGCAGTAAAACCCCGGGGTACGAGCAGTACTTC	CASSKTPGYEQYF
NA	NA	TRBV7-6	TRBJ2-3	TGTGCCAGCAGCCCCAATCCCATGAGCACAGATACGCAGTATTTT	CASSPNPMSTDTQYF
NA	NA	TRBV6-5	TRBJ2-7	TGTGCCAGCAGCGGCCTTGCATCTTGGGGTTCCGAGCAGTACTTC	CASSGLASWGSEQYF
NA	few	TRBV29-1	TRBJ2-2	TGCAGCGTTGGGCTCCGGGTTAACACCGGGGAGCTGTTTTTT	CSVGLRVNTGELFF
TRBD2	NA	TRBV10-3	TRBJ2-3	TGTGCCATCGAGAATAGGATTAGCGGGGTCAGCACAGATACGCAGTATTTT	CAIENRISGVSTDTQYF
NA	NA	TRBV7-9	TRBJ1-1	TGTGCCAGCACCTCCCTGGGGGGGGCCACTGAAGCTTTCTTT	CASTSLGGATEAFF
NA	once	TRBV4-2	TRBJ1-3	TGTGCCAGCAGCCAAGATCTGCTTTCTGGAAACACCATATATTTT	CASSQDLLSGNTIYF
NA	NA	TRBV5-6	TRBJ1-4	TGTGCCAGCAGCTCCCCTTTCACTAATGAAAAACTGTTTTTT	CASSSPFTNEKLFF
NA	NA	TRBV15	TRBJ2-1	TGTGCCACCAGCGGTACTGGTCACAATGAGCAGTTCTTC	CATSGTGHNEQFF
TRBD2	NA	TRBV5-4	TRBJ2-1	TGTGCCAGCAGCTTGTTTGGGACTAGAGTGGGCAATGAGCAGTTCTTC	CASSLFGTRVGNEQFF